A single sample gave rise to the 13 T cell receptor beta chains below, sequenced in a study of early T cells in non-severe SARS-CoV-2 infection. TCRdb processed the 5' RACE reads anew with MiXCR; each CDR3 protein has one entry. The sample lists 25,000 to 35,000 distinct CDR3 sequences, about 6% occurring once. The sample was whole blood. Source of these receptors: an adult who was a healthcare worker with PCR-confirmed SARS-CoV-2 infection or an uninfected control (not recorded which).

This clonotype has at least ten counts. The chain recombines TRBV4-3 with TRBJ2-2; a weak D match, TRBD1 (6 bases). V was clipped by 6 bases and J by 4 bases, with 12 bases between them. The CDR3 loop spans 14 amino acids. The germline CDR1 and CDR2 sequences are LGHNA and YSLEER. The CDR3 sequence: CASRRGRSTGELFF. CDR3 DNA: TGCGCCAGCAGGAGGGGGAGAAGCACCGGGGAGCTGTTTTTT.

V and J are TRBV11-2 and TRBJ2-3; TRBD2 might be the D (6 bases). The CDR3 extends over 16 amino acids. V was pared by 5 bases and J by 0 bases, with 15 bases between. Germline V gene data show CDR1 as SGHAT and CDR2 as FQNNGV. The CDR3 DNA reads TGTGCCAGCAGCCCCCTCCGGGAGCAAAGCACAGATACGCAGTATTTT. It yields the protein CASSPLREQSTDTQYF.

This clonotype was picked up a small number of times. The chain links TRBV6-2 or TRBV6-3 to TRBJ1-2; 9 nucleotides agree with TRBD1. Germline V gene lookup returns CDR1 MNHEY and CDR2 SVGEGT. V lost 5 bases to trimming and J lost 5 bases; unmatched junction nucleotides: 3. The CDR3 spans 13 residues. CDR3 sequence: CASSRDRVYGYTF. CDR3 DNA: TGTGCCAGCAGTCGGGACAGGGTTTATGGCTACACCTTC.

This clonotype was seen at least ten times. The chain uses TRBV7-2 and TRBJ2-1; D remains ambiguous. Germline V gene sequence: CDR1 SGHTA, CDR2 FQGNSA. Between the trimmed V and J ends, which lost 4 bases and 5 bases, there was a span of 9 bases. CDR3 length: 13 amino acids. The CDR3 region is CASSSTRDNEQFF. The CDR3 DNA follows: TGTGCCAGCAGCTCTACACGTGACAATGAGCAGTTCTTC.

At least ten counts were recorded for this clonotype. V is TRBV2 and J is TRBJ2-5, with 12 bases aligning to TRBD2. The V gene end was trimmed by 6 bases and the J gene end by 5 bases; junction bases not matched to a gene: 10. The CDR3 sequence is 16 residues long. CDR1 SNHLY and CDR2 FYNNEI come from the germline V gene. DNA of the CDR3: TGTGCCAGCAGGGCCGGACTAGCGGGGAGCGGGGAGACCCAGTACTTC. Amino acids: CASRAGLAGSGETQYF.

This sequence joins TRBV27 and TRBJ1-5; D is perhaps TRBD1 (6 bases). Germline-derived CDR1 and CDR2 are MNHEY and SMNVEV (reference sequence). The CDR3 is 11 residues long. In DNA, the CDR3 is TGTGCTACCGGGGGGCGGCAGCCCCAGCATTTT. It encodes CATGGRQPQHF.

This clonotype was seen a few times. CDR3 loop: CASSPQMQGPLGELFF. The CDR3 DNA is TGTGCCAGCAGCCCCCAAATGCAGGGGCCGCTCGGGGAGCTGTTTTTT. V and J are TRBV7-9 and TRBJ2-2; D perhaps matches TRBD1 (6 bases). Germline CDR1 and CDR2: SEHNR and FQNEAQ (reference sequence). Trimming took off 5 bases at V and 7 bases at J, with 20 bases between the two ends. This CDR3 contains 16 residues.

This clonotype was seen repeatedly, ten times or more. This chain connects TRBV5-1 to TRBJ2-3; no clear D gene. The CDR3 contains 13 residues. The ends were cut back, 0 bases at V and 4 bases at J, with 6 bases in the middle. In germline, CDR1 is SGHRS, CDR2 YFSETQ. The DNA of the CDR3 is TGCGCCAGCAGCTTGGGTCTAGCAGATACGCAGTATTTT. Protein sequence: CASSLGLADTQYF.

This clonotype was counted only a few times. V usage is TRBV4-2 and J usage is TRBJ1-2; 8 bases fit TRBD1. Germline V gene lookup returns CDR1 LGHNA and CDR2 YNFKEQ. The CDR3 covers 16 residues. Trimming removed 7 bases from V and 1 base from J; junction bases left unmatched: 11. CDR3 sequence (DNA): TGTGCCAGCACCCGGGACAGGAACCTTCTTAACTATGGCTACACCTTC. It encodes CASTRDRNLLNYGYTF.

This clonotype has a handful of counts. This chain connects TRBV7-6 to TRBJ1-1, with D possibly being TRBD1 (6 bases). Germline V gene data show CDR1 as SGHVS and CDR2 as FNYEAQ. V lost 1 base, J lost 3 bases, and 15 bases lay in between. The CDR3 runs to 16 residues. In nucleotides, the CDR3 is TGTGCCAGCAGCTTAGAGTCGGCAGGGGCGGACACTGAAGCTTTCTTT. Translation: CASSLESAGADTEAFF.

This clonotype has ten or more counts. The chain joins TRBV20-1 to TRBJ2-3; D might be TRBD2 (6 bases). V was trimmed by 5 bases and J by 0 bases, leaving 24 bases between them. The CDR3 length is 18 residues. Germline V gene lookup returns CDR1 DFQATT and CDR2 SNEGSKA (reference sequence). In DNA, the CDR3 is TGCAGTGCTCATCCATATGATCGGGGCGGGACTAGCACAGATACGCAGTATTTT. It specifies CSAHPYDRGGTSTDTQYF.

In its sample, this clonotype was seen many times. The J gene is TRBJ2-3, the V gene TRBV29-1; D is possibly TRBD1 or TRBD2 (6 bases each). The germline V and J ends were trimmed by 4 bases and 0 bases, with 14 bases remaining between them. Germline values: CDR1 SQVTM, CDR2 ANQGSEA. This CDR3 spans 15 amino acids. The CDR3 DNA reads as TGCAGCGTTGCGGGGGACACTGCTAGCACAGATACGCAGTATTTT. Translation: CSVAGDTASTDTQYF.

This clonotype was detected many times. The CDR3 sequence is CASSSRRGGSNTEAFF. The DNA for the CDR3 is TGTGCCAGCAGCTCTCGTAGAGGAGGTTCGAACACTGAAGCTTTCTTT. The chain links TRBV9 to TRBJ1-1; D uncertain. The V and J ends lost 4 bases and 1 base respectively, with 17 bases between them. The CDR3 contains 16 residues. CDR1 is SGDLS and CDR2 is YYNGEE in the germline V gene.